The T cell receptor beta chain described here comes from a study of blood T cell repertoires in COVID-19. Study-wide background: Samples taken during acute and convalescent COVID-19 were collected in the United States, Italy and Spain. T cells, B-cell-depleted T cells, or PBMCs provided the cDNA or gDNA that served as material.

Authors' methods: By means of reference gene primer amplification, nucleated cell counts were estimated. Profiling relied on immunoSEQ multiplex PCR, and the TCRdb table lists in-frame clones only, not all of them. Clone size and V and J calls were adopted from that table, with D and trimming inferred from the DNA. The repertoire consists of some 70,000 clones, with approximately 80% occurring once and the leading ten covering 40% to 50%. This clone was counted once. The sample taken for sequencing was peripheral blood. This clonotype was obtained from a man older than 75 with acute or convalescent COVID-19.

As DNA, the CDR3 is TGTGCCAGCAGCTTGAACAGTCATTCCGGGGAGCTGTTTTTT. Its translation is CASSLNSHSGELFF. The chain links TRBV5-6 to TRBJ2-2; no clear D. CDR3 length: 14 residues. Looked up from germline, CDR1 is SGHDT and CDR2 is YYEEEE. Trimming left V 1 base short and J 6 bases short, with 10 bases between.